One sample yielded the 24 T cell receptor beta chains listed below, sequenced in a study of CD8+CD57+ T cells in acquired aplastic anemia. CDR3 and TCR beta VDJ profiling relied on a genomic DNA template. TCRdb analysed the reads with MiXCR anew, one entry per CDR3 protein. This repertoire shows hundreds of thousands of distinct CDR3 sequences, 65% to 80% found once; its top ten account for 4%. Specimen: sorted CD4+, CD8+, or CD8+CD57+ T cells (not recorded which) from PBMCs. These receptors were collected from a human donor in good health, serving as a control.

The chain links TRBV19 to TRBJ2-3, with TRBD1 identical over 7 bases. The CDR3 length is 13 residues. J lost 6 bases, V lost 8 bases, and 8 bases had no gene match. In germline, CDR1 is LNHDA, CDR2 SQIVND (reference sequence). In DNA, the CDR3 is TGTGCCAGTTCGGCCAGGGGGATGGATACGCAGTATTTT. Amino acid sequence: CASSARGMDTQYF.

This clonotype was seen once. The chain couples TRBV20-1 to TRBJ1-1; the D is unclear. Germline loops: CDR1 DFQATT, CDR2 SNEGSKA (reference sequence). This CDR3 is built from 12 residues. V was shortened by 1 base and J by 4 bases, with 7 bases between the two germline ends. The CDR3 coding sequence is TGCAGTGCTAGAGTGTACAGCACTGAAGCTTTCTTT. Translation gives CSARVYSTEAFF.

The rearrangement joins TRBV12-3 or TRBV12-4 to TRBJ2-7; 8 bases are a match to TRBD1. J lost 1 base, V lost 7 bases, and 6 bases had no gene match. The CDR3 spans 14 residues. For the CDR3, the DNA is TGTGCCAGCACACTGACAGGGGAATCCTACGAGCAGTACTTC. Translating it yields CASTLTGESYEQYF.

Turning to this clonotype: At one boundary the junction diverges from the germline segment, which might be a read error. The rearrangement links TRBV7-8 to TRBJ2-2, with TRBD2 as a possible D gene (7 bases). Per the germline V gene, CDR1 is SGHVS and CDR2 is FQNEAQ. This CDR3 contains 16 residues. The CDR3 nucleotides are TGTGCCACCAGCTTAGATCTAGGGGGGGTTACCGGGGAGCTGTTTTTT. Its translation: CATSLDLGGVTGELFF.

Note on this clonotype: Without the conserved terminal phenylalanine or tryptophan, this CDR3 likely stems from a read error. The J gene is TRBJ2-5, the V gene TRBV10-3, with a weak D call TRBD2 (5 bases). Germline values: CDR1 ENHRY, CDR2 SYGVKD. Trimming took off 11 bases at V and 5 bases at J, with 21 bases between the two ends. The CDR3 sequence is 14 residues long. The CDR3 DNA reads TGTGCCTCCGGGGTGGCGGACCAAGGGGAGACCCAGTACTGC. Encoded protein: CASGVADQGETQYC.

This clonotype was detected many times. Here the CDR3 DNA reads TGTGCCAGCACCCTAGGCTGGTCCTACAATGAGCAGTTCTTC. Its protein is CASTLGWSYNEQFF. The V and J genes are TRBV5-8 and TRBJ2-1; D unclear. Germline V gene data show CDR1 as SGHTS and CDR2 as YDEGEE. The CDR3 runs 14 residues. V was shortened by 6 bases and J by 1 base, with 11 bases between the two germline ends.

This clonotype was detected many times. J is TRBJ1-5 and V is TRBV10-3; D is perhaps TRBD1 (6 bases). Trimming shortened V by 6 bases and J by 9 bases, and 15 bases separated the two germline ends. The CDR3 contains 13 residues. Germline loops: CDR1 ENHRY, CDR2 SYGVKD. The CDR3 sequence is CAIRPDSSGPQHF. In DNA form, the CDR3 reads TGTGCCATCAGACCGGACAGTTCTGGGCCCCAGCATTTT.

Worth noting for this clonotype: An end of the junction does not agree with germline; a read error may underlie this. The chain is built from TRBV9 and TRBJ2-5; 12 nucleotides align to TRBD1. Germline V CDR1 and CDR2: SGDLS, YYNGEE. The CDR3 length is 14 residues. The CDR3 protein is CASSLGTGGTETHF. CDR3 nucleotide sequence: TGTGCCAGCAGCCTAGGGACAGGGGGCACAGAGACCCACTTC.

The table lists this clonotype with many counts. The chain employs TRBV7-2 and TRBJ1-2; a possible D gene is TRBD1 (5 bases). The germline CDR1 and CDR2 sequences are SGHTA and FQGNSA. V was pared by 2 bases and J by 5 bases, with 12 bases between. The CDR3 has 14 residues. This chain's CDR3 is CASSLRGRPYGYTF. DNA of the CDR3: TGTGCCAGCAGCTTAAGGGGACGGCCTTATGGCTACACCTTC.

This clonotype was counted only a few times. V and J are TRBV18 and TRBJ1-2; unclear D gene. Looked up from germline, CDR1 is KGHSH and CDR2 is LQKENI. The CDR3 spans 14 residues. The ends were cut back, 3 bases at V and 2 bases at J, with 10 bases in the middle. CDR3 DNA sequence: TGTGCCAGCTCACCCTCCCAGGCCAACTATGGCTACACCTTC. The encoded protein is CASSPSQANYGYTF.

Details on this clonotype: One end of the junction does not line up with germline, which may come from a read error. The chain is built from TRBV9 and TRBJ1-1, with D hard to call. Germline loops: CDR1 SGDLS, CDR2 YYNGEE. The CDR3 contains 14 residues. CDR3 sequence reads: CASSPTTSSYEQFF. CDR3 nucleotides: TGTGCTAGCAGCCCCACCACTAGCTCCTACGAGCAGTTCTTT.

The chain is built from TRBV20-1 and TRBJ2-3; a weak D match, TRBD1 (6 bases). The V gene lost 1 base and the J gene lost 7 bases, with 15 bases spanning the gap. Looked up from germline, CDR1 is DFQATT and CDR2 is SNEGSKA (reference sequence). CDR3 length: 14 residues. CDR3 in amino acids: CSARGRRGRYTQYF. CDR3 DNA sequence: TGCAGTGCTAGAGGGCGCAGGGGCAGATATACGCAGTATTTT.

About this clonotype: Given a much more abundant clone one base away, this may be a read error. The chain carries TRBV6-5 and TRBJ2-3; D may be TRBD1 or TRBD2 (5 bases each). The germline gives CDR1 MNHEY, CDR2 SVGAGI. The CDR3 totals 15 residues. Written as DNA, the CDR3 is TGTGCCATCAGTGAACTAGGGACCCCCACAGATACGCAGTATTTT. It translates to CAISELGTPTDTQYF.

Of note for this clonotype: A much larger clone differs from this one at a single base, so this may be a read error. The chain joins TRBV5-1 to TRBJ2-7; 7 bases line up with TRBD1. Germline assignment: CDR1 SGHRS and CDR2 YFSETQ. Trimming cost V 2 bases and J 2 bases; bases outside gene matches: 16. The CDR3 length is 18 residues. The CDR3 sequence is CASSFEGARVGIAYEQYF. In DNA form, the CDR3 reads TGCGCCAGCAGCTTTGAGGGGGCCAGGGTGGGGATAGCCTACGAGCAGTACTTC.

This clonotype came up many times. This could be a read error, since a much larger clone is one nucleotide away. The chain is built from TRBV2 and TRBJ1-2; TRBD1 might be the D (6 bases). Germline values: CDR1 SNHLY, CDR2 FYNNEI. The length of the CDR3 is 14 residues. Here the CDR3 DNA reads TGTGCCTGCAGCACAGAGAGGACAGTCTATGGCTACACCTTC. Its protein is CACSTERTVYGYTF.

This clonotype was recorded at least ten times. The rearrangement links TRBV14 to TRBJ2-3; perhaps D is TRBD1 or TRBD2 (5 bases each). V was trimmed by 3 bases and J by 8 bases, leaving 6 bases between them. Germline CDR1 reads SGHDN; CDR2 reads FVKESK. The CDR3 consists of 11 residues. As DNA, the CDR3 is TGTGCCAGCAGCCATGGGGGTACGCAGTATTTT. Amino acid sequence: CASSHGGTQYF.

This clonotype was found once. This chain connects TRBV20-1 to TRBJ1-2; D is unresolved. This CDR3 is built from 14 residues. Germline CDR1 and CDR2: DFQATT and SNEGSKA (reference sequence). Trimming stripped 2 bases from V and 0 bases from J, with 10 bases between. The chain's CDR3 is CSARWWVPNYGYTF. The CDR3 DNA follows: TGCAGTGCTAGATGGTGGGTACCTAACTATGGCTACACCTTC.

This clonotype has just one count. The junction does not match germline at one end; this may be a read error. The rearrangement joins TRBV2 to TRBJ1-6; D ambiguous. Germline values: CDR1 SNHLY, CDR2 FYNNEI. The CDR3 contains 13 residues. In nucleotides, the CDR3 is TGTGCCAGCAGCAGAGATGTCAATTCACCCCGCCACTTT. It translates to CASSRDVNSPRHF.

About this clonotype: At one of its ends the junction is not consistent with the germline gene, which may arise from a read error. The chain is built from TRBV19 and TRBJ2-7, with D uncertain. The J call may be wrong; the DNA end is better matched by TRBJ2-1. The CDR3 covers 15 residues. The V gene's germline CDR1 is LNHDA and CDR2 SQIVND (reference sequence). The CDR3 DNA reads as TGTGCCAGTAGCAGCCATTGGAGCGCCTACTATGAGCAGTTCTTC. This encodes CASSSHWSAYYEQFF.

This clonotype was detected many times. This chain uses TRBV4-1 with TRBJ2-7; D is perhaps TRBD1 (5 bases). Germline-derived CDR1 and CDR2 are MGHRA and YSYEKL. V was trimmed by 1 base and J by 2 bases, leaving 15 bases between them. This CDR3 region has 16 residues. This CDR3 reads CASSQAGPGSTYEQYF. The CDR3 DNA reads TGCGCCAGCAGCCAAGCTGGTCCAGGGTCAACCTACGAGCAGTACTTC.

CDR3 sequence reads: CAIQRNTEAFF. The CDR3 DNA follows: TGTGCCATACAGCGGAACACTGAAGCTTTCTTT. V is TRBV10-3 and J is TRBJ1-1; D unclear. Germline-derived CDR1 and CDR2 are ENHRY and SYGVKD. Trimming cost V 9 bases and J 1 base, with 6 bases left between them. This CDR3 spans 11 amino acids.

The chain combines TRBV29-1 with TRBJ2-3; D is possibly TRBD1 (6 bases). V was cut by 7 bases and J by 0 bases, with 17 bases left in between. The CDR3 is 15 residues long. Germline values: CDR1 SQVTM, CDR2 ANQGSEA. The CDR3 coding sequence is TGCAGCGCCCCGACAGGCCCATGGAGCACAGATACGCAGTATTTT. Protein product: CSAPTGPWSTDTQYF.

There are many counts of this clonotype. V is TRBV30 and J is TRBJ1-1; D is unclear. The CDR3 spans 15 residues. CDR1 is GTSNPN, CDR2 SVGIG, per germline (reference sequence). V was trimmed by 2 bases and J by 9 bases, leaving 22 bases between them. CDR3 sequence (DNA): TGTGCCTGGAGTAACGACCCCGCCGATCGGCCCAAAGCTTTCTTT. Translating it yields CAWSNDPADRPKAFF. Together with reference TRBV30 and TRBJ1-1, the CDR3 gives the full variable domain: SQTIHQWPATLVQPVGSPLSLECTVEGTSNPNLYWYRQAAGRGLQLLFYSVGIGQISSEVPQNLSASRPQDRQFILSSKKLLLSDSGFYLCAWSNDPADRPKAFFGQGTRLTVV.

The chain carries TRBV12-3 or TRBV12-4 and TRBJ2-3; TRBD2 matches 9 bases. The CDR3 totals 16 residues. Unmatched junction bases numbered 12, after V lost 5 bases and J lost 6 bases. The CDR3 bases are TGTGCCAGCAGTCCACCACGCGGGGGGGCGTTTGATACGCAGTATTTT. It codes for CASSPPRGGAFDTQYF.